Following are 16 T cell receptor beta chains from one sample sequenced in a study of T cells expressing NK-cell markers. TCRdb re-called the 5' RACE reads and catalogs CDR3 proteins one per entry, DNA excluded. This repertoire includes 350,000 to 400,000 distinct CDR3 sequences. The material sequenced was blood T cells: a sorted CD56 or NKG2C T cell subset, CD4+ or CD8+ T cells, or bulk PBMC T cells (not recorded which). Receptors originate from a woman aged 45-65 years in good health.

This sequence joins TRBV6-5 and TRBJ2-7; checking the TCRdb D call of TRBD2 is not possible without DNA. Germline loops: CDR1 MNHEY, CDR2 SVGAGI. The CDR3 length is 15 residues. The CDR3 reads CASSYSAGPAYEQYF.

The CDR3 is CASSYPSGNNEQFF. This chain links TRBV27 with TRBJ2-1; TCRdb designates TRBD2, a call that cannot be tested without DNA. The CDR3 has 14 amino acids. Germline V gene lookup returns CDR1 MNHEY and CDR2 SMNVEV (reference sequence).

The chain employs TRBV19 and TRBJ2-1; checking the TCRdb D call of TRBD1 is not possible without DNA. The CDR3 has 17 amino acids. Germline V lookup: CDR1 LNHDA, CDR2 SQIVND (reference sequence). Here the CDR3 reads CASTPRGTSIDSHEQFF.

The J gene is TRBJ2-7, the V gene TRBV20-1. CDR1 DFQATT and CDR2 SNEGSKA come from the germline V gene (reference sequence). The CDR3 extends over 14 amino acids. CDR3 loop: CSARDLGRQYEQYF.

This chain joins TRBV12-3 or TRBV12-4 and TRBJ2-3. This CDR3 has 16 amino acids. CDR3 amino acids: CASSWFENGRTDTQYF.

The chain joins TRBV12-3 or TRBV12-4 to TRBJ1-5. This CDR3 comprises 15 residues. CDR3 loop: CASSPMTGRNQPQHF.

The chain uses TRBV29-1 and TRBJ2-3. Germline values: CDR1 SQVTM, CDR2 ANQGSEA. This CDR3 comprises 11 residues. CDR3 region: CSVEGPDTQYF.

The gene calls are TRBV6-2 or TRBV6-3 and TRBJ1-2; checking the TCRdb D call of TRBD1 is not possible without DNA. Germline V gene lookup returns CDR1 MNHEY and CDR2 SVGEGT. This CDR3 has 13 residues. CDR3 protein: CASSQGGTGGYTF.

V usage is TRBV7-2 and J usage is TRBJ2-7; the D call of TRBD2 rests on TCRdb alone, since no DNA is present to check it. Germline CDR1 and CDR2: SGHTA and FQGNSA. The CDR3 is 16 residues long. CDR3 in amino acids: CASSLGSSGSRNEQYF.

V usage is TRBV6-6 and J usage is TRBJ1-1; the TRBD1 assignment by TCRdb is unverifiable without DNA. Germline values: CDR1 MNHNY, CDR2 SVGAGI (reference sequence). The CDR3 is made up of 14 amino acids. CDR3 sequence: CASNPTGTNTEAFF.

This chain connects TRBV12-3 or TRBV12-4 to TRBJ1-2. The CDR3 has 13 residues. This CDR3 is CASSFQVDYGYTF.

V is TRBV5-1 and J is TRBJ2-3. There are 15 residues in the CDR3. Germline-derived CDR1 and CDR2 are SGHRS and YFSETQ. The CDR3 reads CASSLDTPVTDTQYF. Based on the CDR3 plus reference TRBV5-1 and TRBJ2-3, the full variable domain is KAGVTQTPRYLIKTRGQQVTLSCSPISGHRSVSWYQQTPGQGLQFLFEYFSETQRNKGNFPGRFSGRQFSNSRSEMNVSTLELGDSALYLCASSLDTPVTDTQYFGPGTRLTVL.

This rearrangement joins TRBV5-1 to TRBJ2-7; no DNA is available, so the TRBD2 call from TCRdb remains unchecked. CDR3 length: 16 amino acids. Germline CDR1 SGHRS, CDR2 YFSETQ. The CDR3: CASSPGGSGRHYEQYF.

The CDR3 region is CASSLGEGIQPQHF. The rearrangement joins TRBV7-8 to TRBJ1-5. Germline loops: CDR1 SGHVS, CDR2 FQNEAQ. This CDR3 has 14 residues.

V and J are TRBV6-6 and TRBJ2-5. In germline, CDR1 is MNHNY, CDR2 SVGAGI (reference sequence). CDR3 size: 12 residues. The CDR3 is CASSYSMETQYF.

This chain uses TRBV12-3 or TRBV12-4 with TRBJ2-1; TCRdb's D gene call, TRBD2, goes unchecked for lack of DNA. The CDR3 has 18 residues. CDR3 sequence reads: CASRKKPGGLAGGGEQFF.